This passage covers 28 T cell receptor beta chains from one sample sequenced in a study of CD8 T cells in ankylosing spondylitis. TCRdb passed the 5' RACE reads through MiXCR, listing each CDR3 protein once. The sample lists about 390,000 distinct CDR3 sequences, 20% to 25% occurring once. Which antigens these TCRs recognize remains unknown. Broader study findings: One TCR beta motif, made up of fewer than 10 highly homologous variants, appeared characteristic of ankylosing spondylitis blood.

Sequencing used blood, either unsorted or a sorted T cell fraction (not recorded which). Every receptor here comes from a male donor with ankylosing spondylitis.

CDR3 nucleotide sequence: TGCAGTGTGGGCAGACAAGAGACCCAGTACTTC. It specifies CSVGRQETQYF. The chain links TRBV20-1 to TRBJ2-5; no clear D. This CDR3 contains 11 residues. The ends were cut back, 7 bases at V and 2 bases at J, with 8 bases in the middle. Germline V gene sequence: CDR1 DFQATT, CDR2 SNEGSKA (reference sequence).

The table lists this clonotype with a few counts. This chain joins TRBV2 and TRBJ2-1; 9 bases are shared with TRBD1. The CDR3 extends over 16 amino acids. V dropped 10 bases and J dropped 2; count of bases not matched to a gene: 12. Germline V gene lookup returns CDR1 SNHLY and CDR2 FYNNEI. CDR3 in DNA: TGTGCCAAAGGGGCCGGGACAGGGCTCACCTACAATGAGCAGTTCTTC. Amino acid sequence: CAKGAGTGLTYNEQFF. Full variable domain (remainder filled in from reference TRBV2 and TRBJ2-1): EPEVTQTPSHQVTQMGQEVILRCVPISNHLYFYWYRQILGQKVEFLVSFYNNEISEKSEIFDDQFSVERPDGSNFTLKIRSTKLEDSAMYFCAKGAGTGLTYNEQFFGPGTRLTVL.

The chain couples TRBV6-2 or TRBV6-3 to TRBJ2-3; D is unresolved. Germline CDR1 MNHEY, CDR2 SVGEGT. The CDR3 has 14 amino acids. V was trimmed by 0 bases and J by 3 bases, leaving 7 bases between them. The CDR3 loop reads CASSYSRPTDTQYF. The CDR3, as DNA: TGTGCCAGCAGTTACTCGAGACCTACAGATACGCAGTATTTT.

The CDR3 sequence is CASSSLGKPYEQYF. For the CDR3, the DNA is TGTGCCAGCAGTTCTTTGGGCAAACCCTACGAGCAGTACTTC. This chain links TRBV28 with TRBJ2-7, with D hard to call. CDR3 length: 14 amino acids. The germline V gene has CDR1 MDHEN and CDR2 SYDVKM. V lost 4 bases and J 2 bases, leaving 12 bases between the germline ends.

Only a few counts were recorded for this clonotype. The chain combines TRBV7-2 with TRBJ2-1; 9 bases are shared with TRBD2. Germline CDR1 and CDR2: SGHTA and FQGNSA. The CDR3 sequence is 15 residues long. V gave up 5 bases and J gave up 8 bases; unmatched junction bases: 10. The CDR3 nucleotides read TGTGCCAGCAGCATAAGGAGCGGGAGGCCCGATGAGCAGTTCTTC. Translated, it gives CASSIRSGRPDEQFF.

The rearrangement uses TRBV20-1 and TRBJ1-3; D is possibly TRBD1 (5 bases). Trimming removed 6 bases at V and 4 bases at J, with 16 bases between. The V gene's germline CDR1 is DFQATT and CDR2 SNEGSKA (reference sequence). This CDR3 region has 14 residues. The CDR3: CSAQDKFGGNTIYF. In DNA form, the CDR3 reads TGCAGTGCCCAGGACAAGTTCGGGGGAAACACCATATATTTT.

V is TRBV11-3 and J is TRBJ2-3; 7 nucleotides agree with TRBD1. This CDR3 is built from 15 residues. CDR1 SGHNT and CDR2 YENEEA come from the germline V gene. The V segment lost 5 bases and the J segment 3 bases; nucleotides outside the gene matches: 8. The CDR3 protein is CASSVTQGPTDTQYF. For the CDR3, the DNA is TGTGCCAGCAGCGTCACACAGGGGCCAACAGATACGCAGTATTTT.

V is TRBV6-5 and J is TRBJ1-1, with D possibly matching TRBD1 (5 bases). Trimming stripped 4 bases from V and 4 bases from J, with 13 bases between. The germline CDR1 and CDR2 sequences are MNHEY and SVGAGI. This CDR3 contains 14 residues. The CDR3 nucleotides are TGTGCCAGCAGTTTCAGGGTATTAGCCACTGAAGCTTTCTTT. Its protein product is CASSFRVLATEAFF.

V gene TRBV6-1 combines with J gene TRBJ2-1; D perhaps matches TRBD1 (6 bases). Trimming removed 10 bases from V and 6 bases from J, with 25 bases in between. Germline V CDR1 and CDR2: MNHNS, SASEGT. The CDR3 has 16 amino acids. The CDR3 here is CATFNRRAQGPNEQFF. The CDR3 DNA sequence: TGTGCCACCTTCAACCGCCGGGCCCAGGGGCCCAATGAGCAGTTCTTC.

V gene TRBV28 combines with J gene TRBJ2-7; D assignment may be TRBD1 or TRBD2 (5 bases each). The V and J ends lost 8 bases and 2 bases respectively, with 13 bases between them. This CDR3 region has 13 residues. Looked up from germline, CDR1 is MDHEN and CDR2 is SYDVKM. CDR3 amino acids: CASERGAAYEQYF. The CDR3 bases are TGTGCCAGCGAGAGGGGCGCCGCCTACGAGCAGTACTTC.

In its sample, this clonotype was seen a few times. CDR3 sequence: CASSQEGLADYNEQFF. For the CDR3, the DNA is TGCGCCAGCAGCCAAGAGGGACTAGCGGATTACAATGAGCAGTTCTTC. The chain links TRBV4-1 to TRBJ2-1; 11 positions match TRBD2. Germline CDR1 MGHRA, CDR2 YSYEKL. V was pared by 0 bases and J by 4 bases, with 2 bases of the junction left unmatched. The CDR3 runs to 16 residues.

The V gene is TRBV7-9, the J gene TRBJ1-5; D is ambiguous. Deletions cut 2 bases from V and 6 bases from J, with 5 bases between. Germline loops: CDR1 SEHNR, CDR2 FQNEAQ (reference sequence). The CDR3 is 12 residues long. Here the CDR3 reads CASSLSRQPQHF. CDR3 coding DNA: TGTGCCAGCAGCTTATCCCGTCAGCCCCAGCATTTT.

This chain uses TRBV19 with TRBJ1-1; maybe TRBD1 (6 bases). This CDR3 is built from 11 residues. Germline V gene lookup returns CDR1 LNHDA and CDR2 SQIVND (reference sequence). Deletions cut 4 bases from V and 6 bases from J, with 6 bases between. CDR3: CASSRTAEAFF. The CDR3 DNA reads TGTGCCAGTAGTAGGACAGCTGAAGCTTTCTTT.

The chain uses TRBV6-2 or TRBV6-3 and TRBJ1-5; D possibly corresponds to TRBD1 (5 bases). The CDR3 is 15 amino acids. Germline V gene data show CDR1 as MNHEY and CDR2 as SVGEGT. V dropped 6 bases and J dropped 3 bases, with 15 bases sitting between them. CDR3 bases: TGTGCCAGCAGGGATGGGGCGGTCTTCAATCAGCCCCAGCATTTT. It specifies CASRDGAVFNQPQHF.

This clonotype has at least ten counts. V usage is TRBV7-9 and J usage is TRBJ2-7; 7 bases are shared with TRBD1. Germline V CDR1 and CDR2: SEHNR, FQNEAQ (reference sequence). V shed 5 bases and J 3 bases; nucleotides not matched to a gene: 10. The CDR3 consists of 15 residues. CDR3 region: CASSQTLTGYYEQYF. The CDR3 DNA reads TGTGCCAGCAGCCAAACCCTGACAGGGTACTACGAGCAGTACTTC.

The chain uses TRBV20-1 and TRBJ2-7; no firm D call. Deletions cut 2 bases from V and 0 bases from J, with 17 bases between. The germline V gene encodes CDR1 DFQATT and CDR2 SNEGSKA (reference sequence). The CDR3 sequence is 16 residues long. The DNA of the CDR3 is TGCAGTGCTAGAACCTCGTTTAGCCTAAGCTCCTACGAGCAGTACTTC. This encodes CSARTSFSLSSYEQYF.

This clonotype was recorded once. The chain is built from TRBV7-9 and TRBJ1-1; unclear D gene. Trimming cost V 4 bases and J 7 bases, with 10 bases left between them. Germline V lookup: CDR1 SEHNR, CDR2 FQNEAQ (reference sequence). CDR3 length: 12 amino acids. CDR3 DNA: TGTGCCAGCAGCTCGACGGGAAGTGAAGCTTTCTTT. This codes for CASSSTGSEAFF. Combining the CDR3 with reference TRBV7-9 and TRBJ1-1 gives the whole variable domain DTGVSQNPRHKITKRGQNVTFRCDPISEHNRLYWYRQTLGQGPEFLTYFQNEAQLEKSRLLSDRFSAERPKGSFSTLEIQRTEQGDSAMYLCASSSTGSEAFFGQGTRLTVV.

The chain recombines TRBV29-1 with TRBJ2-1; D remains ambiguous. With 4 bases removed from V and 8 bases from J, the gap between germline ends came to 9 bases. CDR1 is SQVTM and CDR2 is ANQGSEA in the germline V gene. This CDR3 has 11 amino acids. CDR3 nucleotides: TGCAGCGTTGCAGCGATCCATGAGCAGTTCTTC. Protein product: CSVAAIHEQFF.

There are a few counts of this clonotype. The chain is built from TRBV12-3 or TRBV12-4 and TRBJ1-3; TRBD1 is a possible D gene (5 bases). The CDR3 is made up of 13 amino acids. The V gene lost 5 bases and the J gene lost 5 bases, with 10 bases spanning the gap. For the CDR3, the DNA is TGTGCCAGCAGTAGGACACTCAGAAACACCATATATTTT. Protein sequence: CASSRTLRNTIYF.

The chain has TRBV5-1 and TRBJ2-1; 13 bases are a match to TRBD2. The CDR3 is made up of 16 amino acids. The germline V gene encodes CDR1 SGHRS and CDR2 YFSETQ. The J segment lost 4 bases and the V segment lost 1 base, leaving 2 bases of the junction unmatched. The CDR3 loop is CASSLSGLAGYNEQFF. CDR3 coding DNA: TGCGCCAGCAGCTTGTCGGGACTAGCGGGGTACAATGAGCAGTTCTTC.

The chain couples TRBV7-3 to TRBJ2-5, with D perhaps TRBD2 (6 bases). Trimming pared 5 bases from V and 3 bases from J, leaving 13 bases between. Germline V gene lookup returns CDR1 SGHTA and CDR2 FQGTGA. The CDR3 has 14 amino acids. The CDR3 here is CASSPGTLKETQYF. DNA of the CDR3: TGTGCCAGCAGCCCAGGGACTTTGAAAGAGACCCAGTACTTC.

V and J are TRBV10-3 and TRBJ1-1, with unresolved D. The V end was cut by 0 bases, the J end by 6 bases, with 17 bases between. The CDR3 has 16 residues. Germline V gene sequence: CDR1 ENHRY, CDR2 SYGVKD. The chain's CDR3 is CAISESMSGWGAEAFF. The CDR3, as DNA: TGTGCCATCAGTGAGTCGATGTCAGGATGGGGAGCTGAAGCTTTCTTT.

This chain uses TRBV9 with TRBJ2-1, with 9 nucleotides matching TRBD2. Unmatched junction bases numbered 6, after V lost 4 bases and J lost 4 bases. The CDR3 length is 15 residues. CDR1 and CDR2 (germline): SGDLS, YYNGEE. CDR3 sequence (DNA): TGTGCCAGCAGCTTTAGCGGGGGTTTATACAATGAGCAGTTCTTC. The encoded protein is CASSFSGGLYNEQFF.

The chain is built from TRBV10-3 and TRBJ1-6; 7 nucleotides match TRBD1. V gave up 4 bases and J gave up 8 bases; unmatched junction bases: 8. Per the germline V gene, CDR1 is ENHRY and CDR2 is SYGVKD. The CDR3 spans 15 residues. The CDR3 here is CAISVKGATDSPLHF. For the CDR3, the DNA is TGTGCCATCAGTGTTAAGGGGGCCACTGATTCACCCCTCCACTTT.

J is TRBJ2-7 and V is TRBV15, with TRBD2 matching over 7 bases. CDR1 and CDR2 from the germline V gene are LNHNV and YYDKDF (reference sequence). V was pared by 4 bases and J by 4 bases, with 10 bases of the junction left unmatched. The CDR3 spans 15 residues. The DNA for the CDR3 is TGTGCCACCAGCAAAGACTTTGCGGGGGTTTACGAGCAGTACTTC. Translation gives CATSKDFAGVYEQYF. The complete variable domain, with remaining parts taken from reference TRBV15 and TRBJ2-7, reads DAMVIQNPRYQVTQFGKPVTLSCSQTLNHNVMYWYQQKSSQAPKLLFHYYDKDFNNEADTPDNFQSRRPNTSFCFLDIRSPGLGDTAMYLCATSKDFAGVYEQYFGPGTRLTVT.

The chain recombines TRBV5-1 with TRBJ2-2; TRBD2 might be the D (6 bases). In germline, CDR1 is SGHRS, CDR2 YFSETQ. The CDR3 covers 16 residues. The V end lost 1 base, the J end lost 0 bases, and 10 bases lay between the germline ends. The CDR3 region has the DNA TGCGCCAGCAGCTTGAGGGTAGCGGCGAACACCGGGGAGCTGTTTTTT. This codes for CASSLRVAANTGELFF.

This clonotype was seen only a few times. This chain connects TRBV18 to TRBJ2-1; 14 nucleotides agree with TRBD2. The ends lost 3 bases at V and 8 bases at J; junction bases unmatched: 3. Per germline, CDR1 KGHSH and CDR2 LQKENI. The CDR3 totals 15 residues. The CDR3 here is CASSPGLAGVDEQFF. CDR3 bases: TGTGCCAGCTCACCGGGACTAGCGGGAGTGGATGAGCAGTTCTTC.

A note on this clonotype: Compared with germline, one end of the junction differs, possibly owing to a read error. V and J are TRBV20-1 and TRBJ2-5; D is perhaps TRBD1 (6 bases). From germline, CDR1 is DFQATT and CDR2 SNEGSKA (reference sequence). The CDR3 runs 16 residues. CDR3 in DNA: TGCAGTGCTAGAGATCCTTGGGACAATAGCCAAGTGACCCAGTACTTC. Protein product: CSARDPWDNSQVTQYF.